This paragraph reports one TCR beta chain. The target of this receptor is not known. No base qualities exist here, and no much larger clone lies one base off it. The data derive from a study of blood T cell repertoires in COVID-19 (dated by TCRdb to 2020 to 2022). For the wider study: The collaborator samples originated in the United States, Italy and Spain and spanned the acute and convalescent phases of COVID-19. Sample metadata almost always included a de-identified subject ID, COVID-19 status, age in years and sex. Subjects who had been exposed to COVID-19, were actively infected with it, or had recovered from it provided the deeply sampled blood TCRbeta repertoires that made up the dataset. The samples were drawn from two sources: the first 160 participants of the ongoing ImmuneRACE study, and 1,254 subjects contributed by 6 global collaborators. The repertoires were released in a freely available public database intended as a resource for research on the immune response to SARS-CoV-2. HLA class I and class II types, where available, came from metadata supplied by the sample provider rather than from assay-based typing. The material from the prospective study consisted of cDNA or gDNA derived from T cells, B-cell-depleted T cells, or PBMCs.

The collaborating institutions used their own protocols to collect whole blood in K2EDTA tubes. For TCRbeta analysis, collaborators shipped samples in one of three forms: frozen whole blood, isolated PBMCs, or DNA extracted from either of those sample types. From V the trimming removes 3 bases and from J it removes 3 bases, while the gene matches leave 5 bases of the junction unaccounted for. CDR3 length: 15 amino acids, cysteine to phenylalanine. Only CDR3 DNA remains: 45 bases, in frame from the first base. Looking up the germline V gene yields CDR1 KGHSH and CDR2 LQKENI. Here is what the overall study found, with its caveats: Clinical and demographic metadata were provided uncurated, with the amount varying by source and participant.

The immunoSEQ Assay, a bias-controlled multiplex PCR, was used to amplify TCRbeta CDR3 regions from genomic DNA. Under the source paper's analysis protocol: The number of nucleated cells in each sample was estimated by amplification of reference gene primers within the assay. To quantify the absolute abundance of each unique TCRbeta CDR3 rearrangement, sequence reads were collapsed and filtered. For each sample, productive Simpson clonality was calculated as the square root of Simpson's diversity index over productive rearrangements. The clones in this table, taken by TCRdb from immuneACCESS, are in-frame only. Not every clone is retained; where verified, under half of the shortfall comes from an unresolved V gene, and the cause of the rest is unknown. That table gives V, J and clone size, and the DNA gave D and trimming. This sample lists approximately 140,000 clones; about 90% were detected once. The ten largest clonotypes hold 6% to 7% of the sample.

The source of this sequence is a man older than 75 with acute or convalescent COVID-19. The rearranged segments are TRBV18 and TRBJ2-1, with 7 junctional bases fitting TRBD1. Sample: peripheral blood. For the CDR3, the sequence is CASSPGTALYNEQFF. The bases are TGTGCCAGCTCACCCGGGACAGCTCTCTACAATGAGCAGTTCTTC.